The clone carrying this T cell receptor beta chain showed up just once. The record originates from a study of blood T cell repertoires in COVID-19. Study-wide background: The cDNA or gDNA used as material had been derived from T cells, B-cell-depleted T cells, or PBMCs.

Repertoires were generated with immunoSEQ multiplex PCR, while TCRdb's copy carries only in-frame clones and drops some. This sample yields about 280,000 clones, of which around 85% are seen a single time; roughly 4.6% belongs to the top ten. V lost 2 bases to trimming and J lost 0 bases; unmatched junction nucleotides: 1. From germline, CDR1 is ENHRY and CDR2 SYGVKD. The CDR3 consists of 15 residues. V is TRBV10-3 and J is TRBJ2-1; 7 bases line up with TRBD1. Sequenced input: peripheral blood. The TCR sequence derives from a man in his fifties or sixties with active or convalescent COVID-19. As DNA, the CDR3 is TGTGCCATCAGTGAGGGGGACAGCTCCTACAATGAGCAGTTCTTC. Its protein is CAISEGDSSYNEQFF.